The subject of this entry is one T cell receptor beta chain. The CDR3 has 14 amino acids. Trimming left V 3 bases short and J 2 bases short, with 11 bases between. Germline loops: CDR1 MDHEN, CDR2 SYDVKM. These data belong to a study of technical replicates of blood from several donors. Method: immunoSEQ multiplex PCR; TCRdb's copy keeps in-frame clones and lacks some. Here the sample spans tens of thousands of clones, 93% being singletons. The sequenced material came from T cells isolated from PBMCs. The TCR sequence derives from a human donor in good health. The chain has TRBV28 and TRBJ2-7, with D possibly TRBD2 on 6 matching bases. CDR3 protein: CASSFLGRTYEQYF. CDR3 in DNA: TGTGCCAGCAGTTTTTTGGGGAGGACCTACGAGCAGTACTTC.